The rows below give T cell receptor beta chains drawn from one sample of a study of blood T cell repertoires in COVID-19. Data came from immunoSEQ multiplex PCR; TCRdb stores just in-frame clones and leaves some out. The data hold under 150,000 clones, with about nine tenths observed a single time. Sequences were obtained from peripheral blood. The receptors here all came from a human donor in a cohort sampled during active COVID-19. Each CDR3 is given with its conserved first and last residue. D genes are given only for firm matches. Size tells how often a clone was seen (once, few, many) or the class of an expanded clone, and some rows leave it out.

>.|.|TRBJ2-3|TRBV6-5
TGTGCCAGCATCCCGGATGGGGGCTCAGGAGATACGCAGTATTTT
CASIPDGGSGDTQYF
>TRBD1|.|TRBJ1-5|TRBV19
TGTGCCAGTAGACGACAGGGGGCGTTCGATCAGCCCCAGCATTTT
CASRRQGAFDQPQHF
>.|.|TRBJ1-2|TRBV18
TGTGCCAGCTCACCAAAACAGGCAACCTATGGCTACACCTTC
CASSPKQATYGYTF
>.|.|TRBJ2-5|TRBV6-2/TRBV6-3
TGTGCCAGCAGTTACGTTCCCAGGAAGAGGGCACAAGAGACCCAGTACTTC
CASSYVPRKRAQETQYF
>.|.|TRBJ2-3|TRBV19
TGTGCCAGTAGTATAATCCAGGGGCTGGATACGCAGTATTTT
CASSIIQGLDTQYF
>TRBD1|.|TRBJ1-1|TRBV19
TGTGCCAGTAGCCATCGGACAGGGCTCACTGAAGCTTTCTTT
CASSHRTGLTEAFF
>TRBD2|.|TRBJ2-7|TRBV6-2/TRBV6-3
TGTGCCAGCAGTACGGGGCGGCGGGGGAGCTACGAGCAGTACTTC
CASSTGRRGSYEQYF
>.|.|TRBJ2-2|TRBV27
TGTGCCAGCAGTGCCCGGGATTCGACCGGGGAGCTGTTTTTT
CASSARDSTGELFF
>TRBD1|.|TRBJ2-7|TRBV7-9
TGTGCCAGCAGACCCGGGACAGGGGGCGACGAGCAGTACTTC
CASRPGTGGDEQYF
>.|few|TRBJ1-6|TRBV9
TGTGCCAGCAGCGTTTCAGAAAGCTCCTATAATTCACCCCTCCACTTT
CASSVSESSYNSPLHF
>.|.|TRBJ2-5|TRBV7-8
TGTGCCAGCAGCTTAGATGAACTACTCCAGGGAGAGACCCAGTACTTC
CASSLDELLQGETQYF
>.|.|TRBJ1-1|TRBV6-5
TGTGCCAGCAGTTACTCTTTCAAGGGGACTGAAGCTTTCTTT
CASSYSFKGTEAFF
>TRBD1|.|TRBJ1-5|TRBV28
TGTGCCAGCAGTGCCCGACAGGACAGGAGGGAGCATTTT
CASSARQDRREHF
>TRBD1|.|TRBJ2-3|TRBV11-3
TGTGCCAGCAGCCCGGGGTCCGGACAGGGGCAGTCGACAGATACGCAGTATTTT
CASSPGSGQGQSTDTQYF
>.|.|TRBJ2-7|TRBV12-1
TGTGCCAGCAGCTTTCAAAACAGGGGTTACGAGCAGTACTTC
CASSFQNRGYEQYF
>.|.|TRBJ1-5|TRBV2
TGTGCCAGCAGCAACAGGGCGGATCAGCCCCAGCATTTT
CASSNRADQPQHF
>.|.|TRBJ1-1|TRBV10-3
TGTGCCATCAGTGATTCAAGCGGGGTGGTCACTGAAGCTTTCTTT
CAISDSSGVVTEAFF